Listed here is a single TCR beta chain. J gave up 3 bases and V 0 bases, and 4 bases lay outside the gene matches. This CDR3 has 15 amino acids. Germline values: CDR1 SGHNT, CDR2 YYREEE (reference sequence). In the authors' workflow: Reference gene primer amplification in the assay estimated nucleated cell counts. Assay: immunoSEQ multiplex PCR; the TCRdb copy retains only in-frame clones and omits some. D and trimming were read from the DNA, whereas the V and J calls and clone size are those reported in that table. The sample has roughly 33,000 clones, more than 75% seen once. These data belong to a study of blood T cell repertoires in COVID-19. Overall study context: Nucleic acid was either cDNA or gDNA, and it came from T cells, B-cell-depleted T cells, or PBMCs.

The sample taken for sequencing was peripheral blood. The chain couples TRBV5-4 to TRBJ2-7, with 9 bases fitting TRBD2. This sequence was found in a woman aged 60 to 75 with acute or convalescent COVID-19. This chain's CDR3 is CASSLVLRGGYEQYF. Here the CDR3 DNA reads TGTGCCAGCAGCTTGGTATTGCGGGGGGGCTACGAGCAGTACTTC.